Judged by abundance, the clone carrying this T cell receptor beta chain is medium-sized. Antigen unknown. This CDR3 is also generated by other DNA sequences in the sample. V lost 3 bases to trimming and J lost 1 base, with 6 bases between them. Germline CDR1 reads MNHEY; CDR2 reads SMNVEV (reference sequence). This CDR3 has 13 residues. The data were taken from a study of T cells in localized non-small cell lung cancer. Here immunoSEQ multiplex PCR was the method, and the copy in TCRdb shows in-frame clones only, minus some. The data show about 19,000 clones, around 83% seen once. General study results and limits: Appearances in adjacent lung were noted for a median approximately 58 of the top 100 tumor clones. Prolonged overall survival went with higher T cell density in the blood. Sequencing involved a lone tumor region, leaving heterogeneity possible. Tumor showed lower T cell clonality than uninvolved adjacent lung, where it was highest.

The source is a man aged 35 to 69 with stage I lung adenocarcinoma. This chain joins TRBV27 and TRBJ1-1, with D uncertain. This specimen consisted of peripheral blood, obtained before any cancer treatment. The CDR3 sequence is CASSFGENTEAFF. The CDR3 region has the DNA TGTGCCAGCAGTTTTGGAGAGAACACTGAAGCTTTCTTT.